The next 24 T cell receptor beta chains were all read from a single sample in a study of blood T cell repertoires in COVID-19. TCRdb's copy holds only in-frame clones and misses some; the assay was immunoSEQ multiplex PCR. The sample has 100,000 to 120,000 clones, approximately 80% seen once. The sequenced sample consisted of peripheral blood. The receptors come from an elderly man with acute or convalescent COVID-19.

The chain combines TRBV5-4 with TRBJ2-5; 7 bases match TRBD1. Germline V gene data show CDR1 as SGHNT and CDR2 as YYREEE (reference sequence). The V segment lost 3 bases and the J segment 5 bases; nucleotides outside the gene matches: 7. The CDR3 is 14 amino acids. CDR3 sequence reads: CASSSPDRRETQYF. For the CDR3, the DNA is TGTGCCAGCAGCTCCCCGGACAGGCGGGAGACCCAGTACTTC.

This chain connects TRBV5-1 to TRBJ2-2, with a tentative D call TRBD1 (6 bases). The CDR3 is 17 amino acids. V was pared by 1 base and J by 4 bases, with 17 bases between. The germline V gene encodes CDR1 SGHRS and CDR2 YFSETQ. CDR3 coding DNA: TGCGCCAGCAGCTTGACCCCTGGAGAACAGGGCACCGGGGAGCTGTTTTTT. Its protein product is CASSLTPGEQGTGELFF. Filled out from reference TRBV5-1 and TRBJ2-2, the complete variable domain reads KAGVTQTPRYLIKTRGQQVTLSCSPISGHRSVSWYQQTPGQGLQFLFEYFSETQRNKGNFPGRFSGRQFSNSRSEMNVSTLELGDSALYLCASSLTPGEQGTGELFFGEGSRLTVL.

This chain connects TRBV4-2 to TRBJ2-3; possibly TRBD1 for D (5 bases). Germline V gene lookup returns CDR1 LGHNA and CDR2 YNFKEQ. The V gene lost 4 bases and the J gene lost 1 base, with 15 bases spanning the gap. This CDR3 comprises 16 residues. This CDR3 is CASSPSQLGGTDTQYF. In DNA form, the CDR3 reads TGTGCCAGCAGCCCCTCCCAGCTAGGGGGCACAGATACGCAGTATTTT.

The CDR3 coding sequence is TGTGCCAGCAGCCAAGATCGCCGGGTATCGCTCTACGAGCAGTACTTC. Translating gives CASSQDRRVSLYEQYF. J is TRBJ2-7 and V is TRBV3-1 (or the pseudogene TRBV3-2); D not resolved. The V end lost 0 bases, the J end lost 3 bases, and 15 bases lay between the germline ends. CDR3 length equals 16 residues. CDR1 and CDR2 from the germline V gene are LGHDT and YNNKEL (reference sequence).

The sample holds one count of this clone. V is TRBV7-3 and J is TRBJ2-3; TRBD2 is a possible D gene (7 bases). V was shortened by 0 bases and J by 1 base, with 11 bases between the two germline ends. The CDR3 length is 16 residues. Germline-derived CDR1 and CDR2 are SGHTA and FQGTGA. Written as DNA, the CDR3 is TGTGCCAGCAGCTTAACACAGGGAGGGGGCACAGATACGCAGTATTTT. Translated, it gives CASSLTQGGGTDTQYF. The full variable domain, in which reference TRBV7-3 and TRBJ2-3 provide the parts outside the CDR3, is GAGVSQTPSNKVTEKGKYVELRCDPISGHTALYWYRQSLGQGPEFLIYFQGTGAADDSGLPNDRFFAVRPEGSVSTLKIQRTERGDSAVYLCASSLTQGGGTDTQYFGPGTRLTVL.

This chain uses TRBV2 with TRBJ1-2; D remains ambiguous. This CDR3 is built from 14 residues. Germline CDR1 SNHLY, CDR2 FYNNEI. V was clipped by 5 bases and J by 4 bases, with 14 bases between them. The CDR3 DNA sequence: TGTGCCAGCAGTTCGGAGGCGATCTTCTATGGCTACACCTTC. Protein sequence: CASSSEAIFYGYTF.

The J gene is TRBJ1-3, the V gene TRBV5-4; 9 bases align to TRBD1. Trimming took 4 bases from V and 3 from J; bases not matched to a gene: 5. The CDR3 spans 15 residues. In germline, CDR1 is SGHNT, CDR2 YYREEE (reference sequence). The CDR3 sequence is CASSRDRGYGNTIYF. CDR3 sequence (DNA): TGTGCCAGCAGCCGTGACAGGGGGTATGGAAACACCATATATTTT. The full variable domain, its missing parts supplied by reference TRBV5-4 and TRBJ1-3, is ETGVTQSPTHLIKTRGQQVTLRCSSQSGHNTVSWYQQALGQGPQFIFQYYREEENGRGNFPPRFSGLQFPNYSSELNVNALELDDSALYLCASSRDRGYGNTIYFGEGSWLTVV.

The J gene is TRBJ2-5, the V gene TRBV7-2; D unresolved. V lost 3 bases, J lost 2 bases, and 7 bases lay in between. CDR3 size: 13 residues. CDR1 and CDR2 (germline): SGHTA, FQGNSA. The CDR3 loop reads CASSLSVQETQYF. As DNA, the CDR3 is TGTGCCAGCAGCTTGTCCGTTCAAGAGACCCAGTACTTC. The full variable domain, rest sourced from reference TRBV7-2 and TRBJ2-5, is GAGVSQSPSNKVTEKGKDVELRCDPISGHTALYWYRQSLGQGLEFLIYFQGNSAPDKSGLPSDRFSAERTGGSVSTLTIQRTQQEDSAVYLCASSLSVQETQYFGPGTRLLVL.

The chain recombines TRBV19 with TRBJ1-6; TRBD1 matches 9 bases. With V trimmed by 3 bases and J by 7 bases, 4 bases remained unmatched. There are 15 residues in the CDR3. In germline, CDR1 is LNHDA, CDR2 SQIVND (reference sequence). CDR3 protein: CASSIGTGRNSPLHF. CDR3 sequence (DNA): TGTGCCAGTAGTATCGGGACAGGGAGGAATTCACCCCTCCACTTT.

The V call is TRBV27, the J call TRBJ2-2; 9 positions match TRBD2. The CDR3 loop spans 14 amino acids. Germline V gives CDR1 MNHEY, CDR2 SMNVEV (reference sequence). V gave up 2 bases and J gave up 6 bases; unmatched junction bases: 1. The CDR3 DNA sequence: TGTGCCAGCAGTTTAGAGCGGGAGGCCGGGGAGCTGTTTTTT. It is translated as CASSLEREAGELFF.

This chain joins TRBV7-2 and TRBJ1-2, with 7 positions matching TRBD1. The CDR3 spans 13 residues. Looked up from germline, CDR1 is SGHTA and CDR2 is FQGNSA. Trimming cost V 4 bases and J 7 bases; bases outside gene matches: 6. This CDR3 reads CASSSQGTPGYTF. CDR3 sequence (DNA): TGTGCCAGCAGCTCACAGGGGACTCCTGGCTACACCTTC.

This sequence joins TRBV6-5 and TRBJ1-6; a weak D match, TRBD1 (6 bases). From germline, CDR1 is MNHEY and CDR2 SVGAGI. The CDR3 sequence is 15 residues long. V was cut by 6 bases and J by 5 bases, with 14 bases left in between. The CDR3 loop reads CASRPRRQDNSPLHF. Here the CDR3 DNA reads TGTGCCAGCAGACCCCGAAGACAGGATAATTCACCCCTCCACTTT.

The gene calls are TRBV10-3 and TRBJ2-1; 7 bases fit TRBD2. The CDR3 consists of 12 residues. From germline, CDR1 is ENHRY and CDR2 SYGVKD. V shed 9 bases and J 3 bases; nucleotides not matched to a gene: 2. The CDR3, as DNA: TGTGCCATAAGCGGGAACTACAATGAGCAGTTCTTC. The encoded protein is CAISGNYNEQFF.

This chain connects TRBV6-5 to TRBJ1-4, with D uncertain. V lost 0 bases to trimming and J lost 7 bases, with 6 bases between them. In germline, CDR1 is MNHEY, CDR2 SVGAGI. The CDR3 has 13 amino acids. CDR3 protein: CASSYSSSEKLFF. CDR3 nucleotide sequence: TGTGCCAGCAGTTACTCGTCCAGTGAAAAACTGTTTTTT.

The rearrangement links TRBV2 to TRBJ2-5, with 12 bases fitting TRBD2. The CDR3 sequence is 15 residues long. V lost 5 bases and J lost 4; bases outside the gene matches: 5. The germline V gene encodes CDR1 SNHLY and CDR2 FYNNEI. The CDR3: CASSLRLAGVETQYF. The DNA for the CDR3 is TGTGCCAGCAGTCTGAGACTAGCGGGAGTAGAGACCCAGTACTTC.

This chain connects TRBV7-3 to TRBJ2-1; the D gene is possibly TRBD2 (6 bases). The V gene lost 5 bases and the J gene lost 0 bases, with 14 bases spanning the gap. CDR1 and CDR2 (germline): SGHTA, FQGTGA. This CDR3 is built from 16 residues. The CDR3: CASSPISGGSYNEQFF. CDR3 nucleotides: TGTGCCAGCAGCCCCATTAGCGGAGGCTCCTACAATGAGCAGTTCTTC.

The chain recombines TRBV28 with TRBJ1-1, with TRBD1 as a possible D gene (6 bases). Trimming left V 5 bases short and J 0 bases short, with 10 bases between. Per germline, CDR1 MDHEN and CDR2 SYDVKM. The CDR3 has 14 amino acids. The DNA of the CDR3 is TGTGCCAGCAGTAGGGGGGGGCTGAACACTGAAGCTTTCTTT. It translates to CASSRGGLNTEAFF. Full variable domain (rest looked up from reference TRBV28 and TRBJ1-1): DVKVTQSSRYLVKRTGEKVFLECVQDMDHENMFWYRQDPGLGLRLIYFSYDVKMKEKGDIPEGYSVSREKKERFSLILESASTNQTSMYLCASSRGGLNTEAFFGQGTRLTVV.

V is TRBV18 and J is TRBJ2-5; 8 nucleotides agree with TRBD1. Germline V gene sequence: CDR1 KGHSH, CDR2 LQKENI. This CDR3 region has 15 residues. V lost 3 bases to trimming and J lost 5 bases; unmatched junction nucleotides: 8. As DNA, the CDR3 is TGTGCCAGCTCACCTGGGACAGGTCGCAGGGAGACCCAGTACTTC. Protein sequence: CASSPGTGRRETQYF.

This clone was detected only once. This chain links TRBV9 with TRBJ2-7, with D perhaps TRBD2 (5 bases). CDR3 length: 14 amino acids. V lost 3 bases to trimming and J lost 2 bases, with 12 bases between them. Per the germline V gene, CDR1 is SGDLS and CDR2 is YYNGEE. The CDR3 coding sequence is TGTGCCAGCAGCGGTGCCGGGAACGCCTACGAGCAGTACTTC. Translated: CASSGAGNAYEQYF.

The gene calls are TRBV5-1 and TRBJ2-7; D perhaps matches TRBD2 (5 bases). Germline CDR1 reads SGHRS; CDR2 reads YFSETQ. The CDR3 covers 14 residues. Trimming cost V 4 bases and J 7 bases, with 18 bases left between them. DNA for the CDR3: TGCGCCAGCAGCCTCCCGACGGGGTCGTATGAGCAGTACTTC. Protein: CASSLPTGSYEQYF.

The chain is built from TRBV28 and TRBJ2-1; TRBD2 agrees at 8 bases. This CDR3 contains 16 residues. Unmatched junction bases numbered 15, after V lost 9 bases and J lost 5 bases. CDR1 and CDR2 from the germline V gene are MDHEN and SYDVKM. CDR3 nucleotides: TGTGCCAGTTCCTTCTTGGCCGGCGGGAGGCACAATGAGCAGTTCTTC. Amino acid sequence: CASSFLAGGRHNEQFF.

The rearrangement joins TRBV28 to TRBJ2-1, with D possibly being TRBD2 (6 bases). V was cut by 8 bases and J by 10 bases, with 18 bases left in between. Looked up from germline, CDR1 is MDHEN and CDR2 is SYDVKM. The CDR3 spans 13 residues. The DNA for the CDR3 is TGTGCCAGCGCCTTGCCAGGGAGGCACGAGCAGTTCTTC. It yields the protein CASALPGRHEQFF.

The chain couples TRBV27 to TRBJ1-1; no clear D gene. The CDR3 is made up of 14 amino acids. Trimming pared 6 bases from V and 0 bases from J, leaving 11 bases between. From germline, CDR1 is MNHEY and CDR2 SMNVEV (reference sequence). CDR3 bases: TGTGCCAGCAGCAAACATGGAGTGAACACTGAAGCTTTCTTT. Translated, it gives CASSKHGVNTEAFF.

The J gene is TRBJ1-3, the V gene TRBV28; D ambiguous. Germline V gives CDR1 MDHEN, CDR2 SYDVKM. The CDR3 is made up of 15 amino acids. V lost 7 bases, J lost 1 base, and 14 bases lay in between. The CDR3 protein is CASTTFGESGNTIYF. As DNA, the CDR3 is TGTGCCAGCACCACCTTTGGGGAGTCTGGAAACACCATATATTTT.